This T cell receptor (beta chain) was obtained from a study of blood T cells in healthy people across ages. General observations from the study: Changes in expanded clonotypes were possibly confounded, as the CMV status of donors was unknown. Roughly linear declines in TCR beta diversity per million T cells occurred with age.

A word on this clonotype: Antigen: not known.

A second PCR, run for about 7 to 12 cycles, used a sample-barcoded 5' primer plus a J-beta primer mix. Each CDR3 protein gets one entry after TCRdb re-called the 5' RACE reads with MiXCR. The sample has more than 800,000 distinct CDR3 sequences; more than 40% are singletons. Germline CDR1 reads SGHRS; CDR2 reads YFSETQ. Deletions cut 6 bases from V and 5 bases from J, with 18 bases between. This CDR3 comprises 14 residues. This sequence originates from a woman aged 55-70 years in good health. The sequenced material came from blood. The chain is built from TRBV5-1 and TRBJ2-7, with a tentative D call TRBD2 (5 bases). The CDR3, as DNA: TGCGCCAGCACCGGCAATCCGGGATCCCACGAGCAGTACTTC. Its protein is CASTGNPGSHEQYF.